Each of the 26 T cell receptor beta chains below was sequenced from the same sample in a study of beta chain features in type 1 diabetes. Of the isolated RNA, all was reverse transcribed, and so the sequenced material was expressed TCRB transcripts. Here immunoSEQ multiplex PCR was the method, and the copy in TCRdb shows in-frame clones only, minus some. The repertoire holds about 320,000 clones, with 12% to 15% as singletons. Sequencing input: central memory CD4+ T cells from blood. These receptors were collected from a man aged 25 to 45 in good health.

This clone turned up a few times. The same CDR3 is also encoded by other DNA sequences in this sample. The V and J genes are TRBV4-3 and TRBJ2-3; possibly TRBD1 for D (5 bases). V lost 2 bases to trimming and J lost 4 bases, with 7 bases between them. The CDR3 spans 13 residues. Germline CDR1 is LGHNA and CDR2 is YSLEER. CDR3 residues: CASSQQGADTQYF. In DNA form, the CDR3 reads TGCGCCAGCAGCCAACAGGGCGCAGATACGCAGTATTTT.

This CDR3 is CASSFGLAGTTQETQYF. Here the CDR3 DNA reads TGTGCCAGCAGCTTCGGTTTGGCAGGGACCACTCAAGAGACCCAGTACTTC. This chain joins TRBV7-2 and TRBJ2-5; D could derive from TRBD1 or TRBD2 (5 bases each). This CDR3 spans 17 amino acids. Trimming took 3 bases from V and 2 from J, leaving 19 bases between them. Germline V gives CDR1 SGHTA, CDR2 FQGNSA. The whole variable domain, remainder taken from reference TRBV7-2 and TRBJ2-5, is GAGVSQSPSNKVTEKGKDVELRCDPISGHTALYWYRQSLGQGLEFLIYFQGNSAPDKSGLPSDRFSAERTGGSVSTLTIQRTQQEDSAVYLCASSFGLAGTTQETQYFGPGTRLLVL.

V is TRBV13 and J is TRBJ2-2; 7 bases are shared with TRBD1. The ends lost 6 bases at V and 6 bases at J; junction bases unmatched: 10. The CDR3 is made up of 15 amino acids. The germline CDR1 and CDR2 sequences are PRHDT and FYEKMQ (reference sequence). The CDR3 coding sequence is TGTGCCAGCAGTTTTCCGACAGGGCGGGCCGGGGAGCTGTTTTTT. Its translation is CASSFPTGRAGELFF.

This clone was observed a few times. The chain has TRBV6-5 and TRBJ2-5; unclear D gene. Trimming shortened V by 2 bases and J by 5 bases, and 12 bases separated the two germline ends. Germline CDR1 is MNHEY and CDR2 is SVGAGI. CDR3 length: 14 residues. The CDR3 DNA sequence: TGTGCCAGCAGTTACGGCAGCGTCCGGGAGACCCAGTACTTC. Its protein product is CASSYGSVRETQYF.

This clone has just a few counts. The CDR3 is CATKTRLDKELAQYF. CDR3 in DNA: TGCGCCACCAAAACCCGACTAGACAAAGAGTTGGCCCAGTACTTC. The gene calls are TRBV4-3 and TRBJ2-5, with TRBD2 as a possible D gene (6 bases). V lost 10 bases and J 9 bases, leaving 27 bases between the germline ends. In germline, CDR1 is LGHNA, CDR2 YSLEER. The CDR3 has 15 amino acids.

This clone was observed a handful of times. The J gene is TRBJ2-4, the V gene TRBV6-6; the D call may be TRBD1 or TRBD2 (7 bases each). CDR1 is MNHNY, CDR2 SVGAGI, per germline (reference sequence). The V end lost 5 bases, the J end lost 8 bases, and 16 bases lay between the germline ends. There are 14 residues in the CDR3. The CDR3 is CASSSDRAGDIQYF. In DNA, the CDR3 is TGTGCCAGCAGTAGCGACAGGGCGGGGGACATTCAGTACTTC.

CDR3 nucleotides: TGTGCCAGCAGCTTGAAAAGACTAGACCAGTTCTTC. Translated, it gives CASSLKRLDQFF. V and J are TRBV11-2 and TRBJ2-1, with a possible D match to TRBD2 (6 bases). Trimming took off 3 bases at V and 13 bases at J, with 13 bases between the two ends. The CDR3 has 12 residues. Germline values: CDR1 SGHAT, CDR2 FQNNGV.

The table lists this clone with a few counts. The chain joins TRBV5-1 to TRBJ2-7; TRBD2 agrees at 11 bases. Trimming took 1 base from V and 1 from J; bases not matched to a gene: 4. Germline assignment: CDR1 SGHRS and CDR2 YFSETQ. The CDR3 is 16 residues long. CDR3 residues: CASSLSASGGSYEQYF. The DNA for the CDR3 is TGCGCCAGCAGCTTGTCGGCTAGCGGGGGGTCCTACGAGCAGTACTTC. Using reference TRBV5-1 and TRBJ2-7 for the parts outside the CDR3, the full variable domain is KAGVTQTPRYLIKTRGQQVTLSCSPISGHRSVSWYQQTPGQGLQFLFEYFSETQRNKGNFPGRFSGRQFSNSRSEMNVSTLELGDSALYLCASSLSASGGSYEQYFGPGTRLTVT.

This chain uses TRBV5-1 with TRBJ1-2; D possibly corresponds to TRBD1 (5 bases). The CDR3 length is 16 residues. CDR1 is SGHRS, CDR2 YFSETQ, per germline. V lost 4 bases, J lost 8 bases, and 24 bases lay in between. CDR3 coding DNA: TGCGCCAGCAGCCGCGAGAGCATAACAGGTTTCACGGGCTACACCTTC. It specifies CASSRESITGFTGYTF.

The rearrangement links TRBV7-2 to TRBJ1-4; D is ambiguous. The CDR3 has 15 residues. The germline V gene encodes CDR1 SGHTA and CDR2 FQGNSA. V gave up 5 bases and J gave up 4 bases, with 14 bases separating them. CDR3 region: CASSLSTGDNEKLFF. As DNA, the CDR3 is TGTGCCAGCAGCCTCTCCACCGGAGATAATGAAAAACTGTTTTTT.

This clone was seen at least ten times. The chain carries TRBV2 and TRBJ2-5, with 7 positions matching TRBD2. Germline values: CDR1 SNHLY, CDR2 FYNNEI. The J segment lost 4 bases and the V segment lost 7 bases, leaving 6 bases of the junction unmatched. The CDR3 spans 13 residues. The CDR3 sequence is CASNGLDGETQYF. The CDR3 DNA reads TGTGCCAGCAATGGACTAGACGGAGAGACCCAGTACTTC.

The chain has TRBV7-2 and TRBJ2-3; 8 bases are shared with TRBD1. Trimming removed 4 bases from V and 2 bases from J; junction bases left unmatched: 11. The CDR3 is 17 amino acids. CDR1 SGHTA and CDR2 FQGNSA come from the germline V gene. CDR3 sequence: CASSSSPGGGVTDTQYF. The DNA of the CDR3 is TGTGCCAGCAGCTCCTCTCCAGGGGGCGGGGTCACAGATACGCAGTATTTT.

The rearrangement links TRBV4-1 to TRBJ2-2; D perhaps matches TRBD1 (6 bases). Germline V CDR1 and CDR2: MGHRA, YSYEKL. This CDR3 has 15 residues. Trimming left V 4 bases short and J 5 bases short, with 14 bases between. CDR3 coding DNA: TGCGCCAGCAGCCTGACAGGAGGATTTACCGGGGAGCTGTTTTTT. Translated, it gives CASSLTGGFTGELFF.

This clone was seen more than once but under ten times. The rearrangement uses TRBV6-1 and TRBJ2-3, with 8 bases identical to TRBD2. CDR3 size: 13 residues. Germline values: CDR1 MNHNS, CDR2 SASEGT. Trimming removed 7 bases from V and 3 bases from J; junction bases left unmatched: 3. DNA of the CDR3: TGTGCCAGCATGTCGGGGGGGACAGATACGCAGTATTTT. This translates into CASMSGGTDTQYF.

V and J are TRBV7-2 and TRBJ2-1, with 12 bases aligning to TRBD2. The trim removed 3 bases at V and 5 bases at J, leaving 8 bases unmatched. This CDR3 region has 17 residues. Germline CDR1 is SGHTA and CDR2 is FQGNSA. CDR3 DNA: TGTGCCAGCAGCTTGACTAGCGGGGGTCTATCAAACAATGAGCAGTTCTTC. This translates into CASSLTSGGLSNNEQFF.

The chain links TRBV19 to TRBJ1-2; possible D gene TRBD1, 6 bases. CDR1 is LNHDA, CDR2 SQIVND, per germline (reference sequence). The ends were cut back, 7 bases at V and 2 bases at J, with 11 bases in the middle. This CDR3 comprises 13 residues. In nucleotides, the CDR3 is TGTGCCAGTATAGGGACACTCAACTATGGCTACACCTTC. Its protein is CASIGTLNYGYTF.

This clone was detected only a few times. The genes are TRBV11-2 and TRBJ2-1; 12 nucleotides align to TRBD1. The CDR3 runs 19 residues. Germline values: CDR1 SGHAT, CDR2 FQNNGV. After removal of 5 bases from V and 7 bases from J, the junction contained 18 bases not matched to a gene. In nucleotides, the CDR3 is TGTGCCAGCAGCACCCCGGGGGACAGGGGGCTTACCTTTGGGAATGAGCAGTTCTTC. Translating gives CASSTPGDRGLTFGNEQFF.

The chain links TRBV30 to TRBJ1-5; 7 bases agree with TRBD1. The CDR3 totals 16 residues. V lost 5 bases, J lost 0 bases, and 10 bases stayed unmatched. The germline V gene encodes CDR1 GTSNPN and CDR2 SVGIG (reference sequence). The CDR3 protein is CAWRDRDTYSNQPQHF. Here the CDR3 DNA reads TGTGCCTGGCGGGACAGAGACACCTATAGCAATCAGCCCCAGCATTTT.

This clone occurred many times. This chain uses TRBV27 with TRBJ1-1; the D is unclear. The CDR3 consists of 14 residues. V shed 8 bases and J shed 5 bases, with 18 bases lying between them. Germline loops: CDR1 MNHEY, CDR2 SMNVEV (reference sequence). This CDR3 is CASFGGGRVTEAFF. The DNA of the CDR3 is TGTGCCAGCTTTGGCGGAGGGCGGGTTACTGAAGCTTTCTTT.

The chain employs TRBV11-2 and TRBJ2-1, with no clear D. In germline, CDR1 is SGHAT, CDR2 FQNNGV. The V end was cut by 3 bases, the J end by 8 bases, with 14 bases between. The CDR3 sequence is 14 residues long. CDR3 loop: CASSFQWNGDEQFF. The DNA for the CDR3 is TGTGCCAGCAGCTTCCAGTGGAACGGTGATGAGCAGTTCTTC.

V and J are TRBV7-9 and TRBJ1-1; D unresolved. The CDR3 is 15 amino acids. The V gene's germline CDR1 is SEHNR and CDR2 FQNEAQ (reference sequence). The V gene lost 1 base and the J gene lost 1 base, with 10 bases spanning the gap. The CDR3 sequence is CASSLDRAGNTEAFF. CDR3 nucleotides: TGTGCCAGCAGCTTAGATCGGGCAGGGAACACTGAAGCTTTCTTT.

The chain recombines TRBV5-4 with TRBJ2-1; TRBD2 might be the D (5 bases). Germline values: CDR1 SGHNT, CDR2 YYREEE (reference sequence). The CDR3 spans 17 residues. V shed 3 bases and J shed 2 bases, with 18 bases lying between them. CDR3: CASSSDGGSATYNEQFF. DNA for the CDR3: TGTGCCAGCAGCTCGGATGGAGGCAGTGCGACCTACAATGAGCAGTTCTTC.

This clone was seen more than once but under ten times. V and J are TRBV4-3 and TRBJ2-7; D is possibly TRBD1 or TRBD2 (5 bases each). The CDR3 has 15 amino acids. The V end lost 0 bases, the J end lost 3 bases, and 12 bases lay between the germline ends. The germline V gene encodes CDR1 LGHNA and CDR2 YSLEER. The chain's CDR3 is CASSQEPGAHYEQYF. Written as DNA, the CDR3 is TGCGCCAGCAGCCAAGAGCCCGGGGCCCACTACGAGCAGTACTTC.

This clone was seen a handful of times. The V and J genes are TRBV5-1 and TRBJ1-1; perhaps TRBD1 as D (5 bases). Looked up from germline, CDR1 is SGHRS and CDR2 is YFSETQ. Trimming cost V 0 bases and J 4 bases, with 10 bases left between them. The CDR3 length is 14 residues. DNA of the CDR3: TGCGCCAGCAGCTTGGTTCGGGGGTCCACTGAAGCTTTCTTT. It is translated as CASSLVRGSTEAFF.

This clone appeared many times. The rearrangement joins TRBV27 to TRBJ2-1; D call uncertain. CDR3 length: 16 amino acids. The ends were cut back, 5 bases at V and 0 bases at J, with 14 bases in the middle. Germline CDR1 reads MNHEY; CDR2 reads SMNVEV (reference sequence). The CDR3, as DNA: TGTGCCAGCAGTCCCCCAGCGCGAAGCTCCTACAATGAGCAGTTCTTC. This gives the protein CASSPPARSSYNEQFF.

In DNA, the CDR3 is TGTGCCAGCACGAGAGCGGAGAGCACAGATACGCAGTATTTT. As protein: CASTRAESTDTQYF. The rearrangement joins TRBV27 to TRBJ2-3, with D possibly TRBD2 on 5 matching bases. Looked up from germline, CDR1 is MNHEY and CDR2 is SMNVEV (reference sequence). This CDR3 is 14 amino acids long. V gave up 7 bases and J gave up 0 bases, with 11 bases separating them.